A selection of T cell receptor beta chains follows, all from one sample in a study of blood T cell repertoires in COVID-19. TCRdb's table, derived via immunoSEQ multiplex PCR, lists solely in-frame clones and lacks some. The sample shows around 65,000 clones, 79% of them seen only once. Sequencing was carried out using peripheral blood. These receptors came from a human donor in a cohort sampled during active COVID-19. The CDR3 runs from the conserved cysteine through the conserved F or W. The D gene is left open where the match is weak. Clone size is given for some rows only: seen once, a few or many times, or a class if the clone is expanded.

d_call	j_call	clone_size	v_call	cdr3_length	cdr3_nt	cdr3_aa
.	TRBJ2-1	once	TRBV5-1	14	TGCGCCAGCAGCTTTCCCAGGGAAGTCAATGAGCAGTTCTTC	CASSFPREVNEQFF
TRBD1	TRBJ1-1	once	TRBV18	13	TGTGCCAGCTCCCCAACAGGGGGGACTGAAGCTTTCTTT	CASSPTGGTEAFF
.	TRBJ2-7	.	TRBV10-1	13	TGCGCCAGCAGTGAGTCTACCAGCTACGAGCAGTACTTC	CASSESTSYEQYF
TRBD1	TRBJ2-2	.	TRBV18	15	TGTGCCAGCTCACGAGGGACAGGGGACACCGGGGAGCTGTTTTTT	CASSRGTGDTGELFF
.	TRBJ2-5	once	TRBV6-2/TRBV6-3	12	TGTGCCAGCAGTGGTGGTCCCAGGACCCAGTACTTC	CASSGGPRTQYF
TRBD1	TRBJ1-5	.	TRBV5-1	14	TGCGCCAGCAGCCTACAGGGGGCGGGTCAGCCCCAGCATTTT	CASSLQGAGQPQHF
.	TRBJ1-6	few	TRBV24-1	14	TGTGCCACCGTCGACGGGGACTATAATTCACCCCTCCACTTT	CATVDGDYNSPLHF
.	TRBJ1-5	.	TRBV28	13	TGTGCCAGCAGTTTAGTCGGCAATCAGCCCCAGCATTTT	CASSLVGNQPQHF
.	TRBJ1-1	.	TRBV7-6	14	TGTGCCAGCAGCTTGGGCACCGAGAACACTGAAGCTTTCTTT	CASSLGTENTEAFF
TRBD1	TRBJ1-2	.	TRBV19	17	TGTGCCAGTAGGATCGGGACAGGGGGCGTTGGGAACTATGGCTACACCTTC	CASRIGTGGVGNYGYTF
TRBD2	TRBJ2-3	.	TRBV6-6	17	TGTGCCAGCAGTCGAACTAGCGGGGGGGCCGGCACAGATACGCAGTATTTT	CASSRTSGGAGTDTQYF
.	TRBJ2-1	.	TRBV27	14	TGTGCCAGCAGTTTAGTTGTGGCGGGCAATGAGCAGTTCTTC	CASSLVVAGNEQFF
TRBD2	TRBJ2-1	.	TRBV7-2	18	TGTGCCAGCAGCTTCCGGGGGACTAGCGGCTCCCACCGGGATGAGCAGTTCTTC	CASSFRGTSGSHRDEQFF
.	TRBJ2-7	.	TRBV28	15	TGTGCCAGCAGTACTCCCGAGGAGGGCTCCTACGAGCAGTACTTC	CASSTPEEGSYEQYF
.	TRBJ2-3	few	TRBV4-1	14	TGCGCCAGCAGCCTTACTACGGGTACAGATACGCAGTATTTT	CASSLTTGTDTQYF
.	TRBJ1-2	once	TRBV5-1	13	TGCGCCAGCAGCTTGGACAGGCCCTATGGCTACACCTTC	CASSLDRPYGYTF
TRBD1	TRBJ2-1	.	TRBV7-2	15	TGTGCCAGCAGCTCCGGACAGGGGGCGGGCAATGAGCAGTTCTTC	CASSSGQGAGNEQFF
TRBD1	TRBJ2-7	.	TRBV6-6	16	TGTGCCAGCAGCAACGAGGGGGCGGATTACTCCTACGAGCAGTACTTC	CASSNEGADYSYEQYF
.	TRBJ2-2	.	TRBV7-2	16	TGTGCCAGCAGCTTAGGAGGGTTGAGAAACACCGGGGAGCTGTTTTTT	CASSLGGLRNTGELFF
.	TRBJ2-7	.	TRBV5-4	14	TGTGCCAGCAGCGTGGGACTCAGCTCCTACGAGCAGTACTTC	CASSVGLSSYEQYF
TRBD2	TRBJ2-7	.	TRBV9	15	TGTGCCAGCAGCGTTGAAGCGGGGGGGAATTACGAGCAGTACTTC	CASSVEAGGNYEQYF
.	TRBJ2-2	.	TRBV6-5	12	TGTGCCAGCTCCCGATCCGGCGGGGAGCTGTTTTTT	CASSRSGGELFF
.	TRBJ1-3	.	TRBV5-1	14	TGCGCCAGCCGTGCGGGGTTCTCTGGAAACACCATATATTTT	CASRAGFSGNTIYF
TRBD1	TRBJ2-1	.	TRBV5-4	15	TGTGCCAGCAGCCCCGACAGGGGCGACTACAATGAGCAGTTCTTC	CASSPDRGDYNEQFF
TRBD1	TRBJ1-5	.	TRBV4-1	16	TGCGCCAGCAGCCAAGATCCTGGGACAGGGCTTCAGCCCCAGCATTTT	CASSQDPGTGLQPQHF
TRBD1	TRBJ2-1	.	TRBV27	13	TGTGCCAGCAGGAGACAGGGGGAAAATGAGCAGTTCTTC	CASRRQGENEQFF
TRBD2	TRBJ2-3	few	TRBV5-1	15	TGCGCCAGCAGCTTCGGCGGGAGAGAAGCAGATACGCAGTATTTT	CASSFGGREADTQYF
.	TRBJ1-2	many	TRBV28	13	TGTGCCAGCATCCAACAGGGACACTATGGGTCCACCTTC	CASIQQGHYGSTF
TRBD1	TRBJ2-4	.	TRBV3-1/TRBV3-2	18	TGTGCCAGCAGCCAGGGGGGACAGGTCTATCTTGCCAAAAACATTCAGTACTTC	CASSQGGQVYLAKNIQYF
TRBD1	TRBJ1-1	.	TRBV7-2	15	TGTGCCAGCAGCTTCCGGGACAGACTTTACACTGAAGCTTTCTTT	CASSFRDRLYTEAFF
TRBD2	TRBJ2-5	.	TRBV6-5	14	TGTGCCAGCAGCGGGGTAGCGGGACTAGAGACCCAGTACTTC	CASSGVAGLETQYF
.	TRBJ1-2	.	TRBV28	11	TGTGCCAGCAGTCAATACTGGGGCTACACCTTC	CASSQYWGYTF
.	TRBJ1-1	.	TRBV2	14	TGTGCCAGCAGTGAAGAGGCCGGCGGTTCTGAAGCTTTCTTT	CASSEEAGGSEAFF
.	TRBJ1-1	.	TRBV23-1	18	TGCGCCAGCAGTCTCGTCGCCTCCAGGATAACTTTGAACACTGAAGCTTTCTTT	CASSLVASRITLNTEAFF
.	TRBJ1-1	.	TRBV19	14	TGTGCCAGTAGTATTGGGCAGGGGACCACTGAAGCTTTCTTT	CASSIGQGTTEAFF
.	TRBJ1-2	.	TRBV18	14	TGTGCCAGCTCGAAGGACAACCATAACTATGGCTACACCTTC	CASSKDNHNYGYTF
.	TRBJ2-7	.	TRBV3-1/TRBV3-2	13	TGTGCCAGCAGCCAAGGCAGCTCCTACGAGCAGTACTTC	CASSQGSSYEQYF
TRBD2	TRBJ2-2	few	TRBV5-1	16	TGCGCCAGCAGCCCGCTAGCGGGGGCCAACACCGGGGAGCTGTTTTTT	CASSPLAGANTGELFF
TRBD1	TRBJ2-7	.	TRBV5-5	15	TGTGCCAGCAGCTTTCTCCGGGACAGGTTTTACGAGCAGTACTTC	CASSFLRDRFYEQYF
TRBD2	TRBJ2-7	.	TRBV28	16	TGTGCCAGCAGTCTTGGTGCGGGAGTAAAGACCTACGAGCAGTACTTC	CASSLGAGVKTYEQYF
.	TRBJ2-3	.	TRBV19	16	TGTGCCAGTAGTCTCAGGGGTATTGGGGGCACAGATACGCAGTATTTT	CASSLRGIGGTDTQYF